Below, 23 T cell receptor beta chains from the same sample are listed, as sequenced in a study of OX40 agonist ivuxolimab in advanced cancers. Method: immunoSEQ multiplex PCR; TCRdb's copy keeps in-frame clones and lacks some. The sample has some 50,000 clones, roughly 77% seen once. The input for sequencing was CD4+ or CD8+ T cells sorted from blood, taken in a trial of the OX40 agonist ivuxolimab. Receptors were obtained from an adult with an advanced solid tumor such as melanoma, head and neck, liver or kidney cancer.

This clone was observed a few times. The J gene is TRBJ1-1, the V gene TRBV14; 7 bases are a match to TRBD1. V trimming: 4 bases; J trimming: 5 bases; junction bases outside the gene matches: 7. Germline CDR1 SGHDN, CDR2 FVKESK. The length of the CDR3 is 14 residues. In DNA form, the CDR3 reads TGTGCCAGCAGCCTCGACAGGGTAAGGACTGAAGCTTTCTTT. This gives the protein CASSLDRVRTEAFF.

This rearrangement joins TRBV7-2 to TRBJ2-7; D is uncertain. The CDR3 runs 16 residues. The germline CDR1 and CDR2 sequences are SGHTA and FQGNSA. With 0 bases removed from V and 1 base from J, the gap between germline ends came to 13 bases. The CDR3 DNA reads TGTGCCAGCAGCTTAGCTGGGCTGCGCTTATCCTACGAGCAGTACTTC. Its protein product is CASSLAGLRLSYEQYF. The full variable domain, completed using reference TRBV7-2 and TRBJ2-7, is GAGVSQSPSNKVTEKGKDVELRCDPISGHTALYWYRQSLGQGLEFLIYFQGNSAPDKSGLPSDRFSAERTGGSVSTLTIQRTQQEDSAVYLCASSLAGLRLSYEQYFGPGTRLTVT.

The rearrangement uses TRBV28 and TRBJ2-4; D might be TRBD1 or TRBD2, each matching 5 bases. Germline values: CDR1 MDHEN, CDR2 SYDVKM. CDR3 length: 16 residues. Trimming removed 2 bases at V and 9 bases at J, with 20 bases between. CDR3 bases: TGTGCCAGCAGTTTAGCGGGTAGCCAGGGAAGTGGCATTCAGTACTTC. Protein product: CASSLAGSQGSGIQYF.

This sequence joins TRBV6-6 and TRBJ1-2; a weak D match, TRBD1 (5 bases). CDR1 MNHNY and CDR2 SVGAGI come from the germline V gene (reference sequence). The CDR3 is made up of 15 amino acids. Trimming stripped 5 bases from V and 1 base from J, with 14 bases between. The chain's CDR3 is CASSPSGTGNYGYTF. In DNA form, the CDR3 reads TGTGCCAGCAGTCCATCCGGGACGGGTAACTATGGCTACACCTTC.

This chain joins TRBV5-1 and TRBJ2-5, with 9 bases lining up with TRBD2. Trimming at V came to 1 base and at J to 0 bases, leaving 4 bases not matched to a gene. CDR3 length: 16 amino acids. Germline-derived CDR1 and CDR2 are SGHRS and YFSETQ. The CDR3 DNA sequence: TGCGCCAGCAGCTTGCACGCTAGCGGGGACCAAGAGACCCAGTACTTC. It specifies CASSLHASGDQETQYF.

The V and J genes are TRBV6-1 and TRBJ1-3; D is unresolved. Per the germline V gene, CDR1 is MNHNS and CDR2 is SASEGT. The CDR3 sequence is 13 residues long. V was cut by 10 bases and J by 0 bases, with 10 bases left in between. For the CDR3, the DNA is TGTGCCATAAAGCATGGCTCTGGAAACACCATATATTTT. It yields the protein CAIKHGSGNTIYF.

This chain joins TRBV7-8 and TRBJ2-5, with 8 bases fitting TRBD1. CDR3 length: 13 residues. V dropped 5 bases and J dropped 4; count of bases not matched to a gene: 3. Looked up from germline, CDR1 is SGHVS and CDR2 is FQNEAQ. The CDR3 DNA sequence: TGTGCCAGCAGCCCCGGACAGGGAGAGACCCAGTACTTC. Translated, it gives CASSPGQGETQYF.

The gene calls are TRBV5-1 and TRBJ2-3, with D unresolved. The CDR3 extends over 15 amino acids. Per the germline V gene, CDR1 is SGHRS and CDR2 is YFSETQ. The V gene lost 2 bases and the J gene lost 0 bases, with 10 bases spanning the gap. The CDR3 DNA is TGCGCCAGCAGCTTCTCTGACGGAAGCACAGATACGCAGTATTTT. This codes for CASSFSDGSTDTQYF.

This rearrangement joins TRBV4-2 to TRBJ2-5, with D possibly being TRBD2 (5 bases). With 2 bases removed from V and 2 bases from J, the gap between germline ends came to 18 bases. This CDR3 spans 17 amino acids. Germline values: CDR1 LGHNA, CDR2 YNFKEQ. For the CDR3, the DNA is TGTGCCAGCAGCCAACTAGACTATCAAGCCTCACAAGAGACCCAGTACTTC. It encodes CASSQLDYQASQETQYF.

The rearrangement uses TRBV4-1 and TRBJ2-3; TRBD2 aligns across 12 bases. The CDR3 is 16 amino acids. The germline gives CDR1 MGHRA, CDR2 YSYEKL. V was pared by 6 bases and J by 2 bases, with 6 bases of the junction left unmatched. The CDR3 is CASSSGTSGYTDTQYF. The CDR3, as DNA: TGCGCCAGCAGTTCCGGGACTAGCGGGTACACAGATACGCAGTATTTT.

The CDR3 DNA reads as TGTGCCAGCCTCCTCGCGGGGTCCTATGGCTACACCTTC. This translates into CASLLAGSYGYTF. The chain links TRBV28 to TRBJ1-2; D is undetermined. Trimming left V 8 bases short and J 4 bases short, with 14 bases between. The germline V gene has CDR1 MDHEN and CDR2 SYDVKM. This CDR3 is built from 13 residues.

The chain couples TRBV11-2 to TRBJ2-7; 10 nucleotides line up with TRBD2. The junction had 7 bases not matched to a gene; V was cut back by 0 bases and J by 2 bases. This CDR3 is 17 amino acids long. Germline V gene sequence: CDR1 SGHAT, CDR2 FQNNGV. This chain's CDR3 is CASSLDPAGGNTYEQYF. In nucleotides, the CDR3 is TGTGCCAGCAGCTTAGATCCAGCGGGGGGGAATACCTACGAGCAGTACTTC.

The V and J genes are TRBV5-1 and TRBJ2-5; no clear D. The germline V and J ends were trimmed by 5 bases and 2 bases, with 10 bases remaining between them. The CDR3 extends over 13 amino acids. From germline, CDR1 is SGHRS and CDR2 YFSETQ. The CDR3 coding sequence is TGCGCCAGCAGTCCGAACATGCAAGAGACCCAGTACTTC. Translation: CASSPNMQETQYF.

The gene calls are TRBV7-2 and TRBJ2-1; tentatively, D is TRBD1 (5 bases). Germline V gene data show CDR1 as SGHTA and CDR2 as FQGNSA. The CDR3 is made up of 16 amino acids. The V and J ends lost 0 bases and 5 bases respectively, with 14 bases between them. As DNA, the CDR3 is TGTGCCAGCAGCTTAGCCTCAGGGTCTCCAAACAATGAGCAGTTCTTC. This gives the protein CASSLASGSPNNEQFF.

The chain is built from TRBV6-6 and TRBJ2-7; D ambiguous. CDR3 length equals 15 residues. The germline V and J ends were trimmed by 1 base and 2 bases, with 12 bases remaining between them. The germline gives CDR1 MNHNY, CDR2 SVGAGI (reference sequence). As DNA, the CDR3 is TGTGCCAGCAGTTACTTGGACCCAGATACCTACGAGCAGTACTTC. Protein product: CASSYLDPDTYEQYF.

V is TRBV5-1 and J is TRBJ2-3; tentatively, D is TRBD1 or TRBD2 (5 bases each). Trimming cost V 2 bases and J 3 bases, with 13 bases left between them. The CDR3 runs 15 residues. From germline, CDR1 is SGHRS and CDR2 YFSETQ. CDR3 sequence: CASSFIGESTDTQYF. The CDR3 DNA reads as TGCGCCAGCAGCTTTATAGGGGAGAGTACAGATACGCAGTATTTT.

This chain uses TRBV28 with TRBJ2-7, with 10 bases lining up with TRBD1. V trimming: 6 bases; J trimming: 4 bases; junction bases outside the gene matches: 6. CDR1 MDHEN and CDR2 SYDVKM come from the germline V gene. The CDR3 has 14 amino acids. The CDR3 is CASSRDRGKYEQYF. CDR3 sequence (DNA): TGTGCCAGCAGCCGGGACAGGGGTAAGTACGAGCAGTACTTC.

The rearrangement joins TRBV6-5 to TRBJ1-2; D gene uncertain. This CDR3 contains 13 residues. CDR1 is MNHEY, CDR2 SVGAGI, per germline. The V end was cut by 3 bases, the J end by 4 bases, with 9 bases between. CDR3 sequence: CASSYGGLYGYTF. In DNA form, the CDR3 reads TGTGCCAGCAGTTATGGAGGTCTCTATGGCTACACCTTC.

The V call is TRBV4-2, the J call TRBJ2-5, with 12 bases identical to TRBD2. Germline V gives CDR1 LGHNA, CDR2 YNFKEQ. The CDR3 has 18 amino acids. V lost 1 base to trimming and J lost 5 bases; unmatched junction nucleotides: 11. The DNA for the CDR3 is TGTGCCAGCAGCCAAGCTGGGCTAGCGGGGGGGCTCGGGGAGACCCAGTACTTC. It is translated as CASSQAGLAGGLGETQYF.

DNA of the CDR3: TGTGCCAGCTCACCACCGGGGGGGTATGGCTACACCTTC. Translation gives CASSPPGGYGYTF. The V call is TRBV18, the J call TRBJ1-2; possibly TRBD1 for D (5 bases). The CDR3 spans 13 residues. Trimming left V 0 bases short and J 5 bases short, with 7 bases between. Germline values: CDR1 KGHSH, CDR2 LQKENI. The whole variable domain, remainder taken from reference TRBV18 and TRBJ1-2, is NAGVMQNPRHLVRRRGQEARLRCSPMKGHSHVYWYRQLPEEGLKFMVYLQKENIIDESGMPKERFSAEFPKEGPSILRIQQVVRGDSAAYFCASSPPGGYGYTFGSGTRLTVV.

J is TRBJ1-1 and V is TRBV6-1; TRBD1 aligns across 8 bases. There are 14 residues in the CDR3. The V gene's germline CDR1 is MNHNS and CDR2 SASEGT. The trim removed 7 bases at V and 1 base at J, leaving 5 bases unmatched. CDR3 nucleotide sequence: TGTGCCAGCAACCCCGGGACAGGGAACACTGAAGCTTTCTTT. This encodes CASNPGTGNTEAFF.

The chain recombines TRBV9 with TRBJ1-4; no firm D call. Germline assignment: CDR1 SGDLS and CDR2 YYNGEE. Trimming removed 0 bases from V and 0 bases from J, with 6 bases in between. CDR3 size: 15 residues. CDR3 sequence reads: CASSVGHTTNEKLFF. DNA for the CDR3: TGTGCCAGCAGCGTAGGGCACACAACTAATGAAAAACTGTTTTTT.

The chain links TRBV10-3 to TRBJ2-5; D remains ambiguous. The CDR3 is made up of 12 amino acids. Per germline, CDR1 ENHRY and CDR2 SYGVKD. The germline V and J ends were trimmed by 2 bases and 5 bases, with 6 bases remaining between them. The chain's CDR3 is CAISEASETQYF. The DNA for the CDR3 is TGTGCCATCAGTGAGGCTTCGGAGACCCAGTACTTC.